A selection of T cell receptor beta chains follows, all from one sample in a study of cytomegalovirus exposure and HLA in healthy donors. Data came from immunoSEQ multiplex PCR; TCRdb stores just in-frame clones and leaves some out. The sample has nearly 110,000 clones, around four fifths seen once. The sample was PBMCs. The receptors were sampled from a man aged 25-45 years in good health and CMV-seronegative. CDR3s include the opening cysteine and the closing phenylalanine or tryptophan. A D gene is named only where the DNA matches it firmly. Some rows mark clone size as missing; the rest say once, few, many or name a class of expanded clone.

TRBJ2-1	.	.	TRBV2	14	TGTGCCAGCAGTGAGCGGCGGACTACGAGTGAGCAGTTCTTC	CASSERRTTSEQFF
TRBJ1-2	few	TRBD1	TRBV5-1	15	TGCGCCAGCAGCTTGGGGACAGGGGGACACTATGGCTACACCTTC	CASSLGTGGHYGYTF
TRBJ2-2	.	TRBD1	TRBV5-6	14	TGTGTCAGCAGCTCCGGGACAGGGGCCGGGGAGCTGTTTTTT	CVSSSGTGAGELFF
TRBJ1-3	.	.	TRBV6-1	14	TGTGCCAGCACCGACAGGTTCTCTGGAAACACCATATATTTT	CASTDRFSGNTIYF
TRBJ2-7	.	.	TRBV6-5	13	TGTGCCAGCAGTTTGAACAGGGACTACGAGCAGTACTTC	CASSLNRDYEQYF
TRBJ2-1	.	.	TRBV11-2	14	TGTGCCAGCAGCTTAGGGAGCTCCTACAATGAGCAGTTCTTC	CASSLGSSYNEQFF
TRBJ2-2	.	TRBD2	TRBV29-1	14	TGCAGCGTTGGACTAGCGGGCCTTAACGGGGAGCTGTTTTTT	CSVGLAGLNGELFF
TRBJ1-1	.	.	TRBV28	14	TGTGCCAGCAGTTTGAGGACTCCAGCCCCTGAAGCTTTCTTT	CASSLRTPAPEAFF
TRBJ1-5	.	.	TRBV6-5	13	TGTGCCAGCAGTCCTGACAGGAATCAGCCCCAGCATTTT	CASSPDRNQPQHF
TRBJ2-7	.	.	TRBV27	14	TGTGCCAGCAGTCCGATCGACAGTGCCTACGAGCAGTACTTC	CASSPIDSAYEQYF
TRBJ2-7	.	.	TRBV20-1	11	TGCAGTGCTTTTGGGCCCTACGAGCAGTACTTC	CSAFGPYEQYF
TRBJ1-1	.	.	TRBV6-5	13	TGTGCCAACTCCCCAGGGTTGAACACTGAAGCTTTCTTT	CANSPGLNTEAFF
TRBJ1-1	.	TRBD1	TRBV2	14	TGTGCCAGCAGTGGACAGGGAATGAGGACTGAAGCTTTCTTT	CASSGQGMRTEAFF
TRBJ1-1	few	.	TRBV6-1	13	TGTGCCAGCATGAGGGAAGGTCGTACTGAAGCTTTCTTT	CASMREGRTEAFF
TRBJ1-1	few	.	TRBV29-1	13	TGCAGCATAAGGGGTGGTTCGGTCACTGAAGCTTTCTTT	CSIRGGSVTEAFF
TRBJ1-5	.	TRBD1	TRBV7-9	17	TGTGCCAGCAGCCCCTTATTGGGACAGGGGAACTGGCAGCCCCAGCATTTT	CASSPLLGQGNWQPQHF
TRBJ1-2	few	.	TRBV10-3	15	TGTGCCATCAGTGAACGACAGATCCGTAACTATGGCTACACCTTC	CAISERQIRNYGYTF
TRBJ2-1	.	TRBD1	TRBV6-6	16	TGTGCCAGCACCCGAGCGGACAGGGTTATCGACAATGAGCAGTTCTTC	CASTRADRVIDNEQFF
TRBJ2-6	.	.	TRBV15	18	TGTGCCACCAGCAGAGGCGGGCGTTTCAGCTCTGGGGCCAACGTCCTGACTTTC	CATSRGGRFSSGANVLTF
TRBJ2-7	.	.	TRBV4-1	15	TGCGCCAGCAGCCAAGGAGGGGGAAGGCTCTACGAGCAGTACTTC	CASSQGGGRLYEQYF
TRBJ2-7	.	.	TRBV11-1	13	TGTGCCAGCAGCCGCGGGACAGTCTACGAGCAGTACTTC	CASSRGTVYEQYF
TRBJ2-3	.	.	TRBV5-6	14	TGTGCCAGCAATCGACAGCGTGAGACAGATACGCAGTATTTT	CASNRQRETDTQYF
TRBJ2-1	.	TRBD1	TRBV7-8	16	TGTGCCAGCAGCTCAACTTTGACAGGGTCCAACAATGAGCAGTTCTTC	CASSSTLTGSNNEQFF
TRBJ2-3	.	.	TRBV19	13	TGTGCCAGTAGTATAGGGCAGACAGATACGCAGTATTTT	CASSIGQTDTQYF
TRBJ2-1	.	TRBD2	TRBV29-1	13	TGCACCGTCAGCCCCGGGGGGGTCAATGAGCAGTTCTTC	CTVSPGGVNEQFF
TRBJ2-7	once	TRBD2	TRBV7-8	11	TGTGCCAGCAGCTTCGGACTAGAGGTGTACTTC	CASSFGLEVYF
TRBJ1-1	.	.	TRBV27	12	TGTGCCAGCAGTTTAAAAGGAGGTGAAGCTTTCTTT	CASSLKGGEAFF
TRBJ2-5	.	TRBD1	TRBV9	15	TGTGCCAGCAGCTATGGGACAGGGACTCAAGAGACCCAGTACTTC	CASSYGTGTQETQYF
TRBJ2-1	.	TRBD2	TRBV29-1	15	TGCAGCGCGACTAGCGGGAGCCTATATGGTAATGAGCAGTTCTTC	CSATSGSLYGNEQFF